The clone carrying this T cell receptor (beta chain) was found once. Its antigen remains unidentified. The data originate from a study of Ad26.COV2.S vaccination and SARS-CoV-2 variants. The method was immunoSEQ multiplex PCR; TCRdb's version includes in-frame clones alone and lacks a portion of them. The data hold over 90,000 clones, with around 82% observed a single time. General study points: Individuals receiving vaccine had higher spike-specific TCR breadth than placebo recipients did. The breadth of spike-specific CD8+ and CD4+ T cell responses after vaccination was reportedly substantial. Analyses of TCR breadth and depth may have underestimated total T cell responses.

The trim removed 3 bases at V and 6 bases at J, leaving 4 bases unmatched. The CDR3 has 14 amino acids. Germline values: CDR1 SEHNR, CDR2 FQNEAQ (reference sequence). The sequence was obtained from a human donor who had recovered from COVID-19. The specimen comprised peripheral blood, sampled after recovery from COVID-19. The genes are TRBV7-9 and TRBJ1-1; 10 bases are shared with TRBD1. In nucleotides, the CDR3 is TGTGCCAGCAGCTTCGGACAGGGGGTGGCTGAAGCTTTCTTT. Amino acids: CASSFGQGVAEAFF.